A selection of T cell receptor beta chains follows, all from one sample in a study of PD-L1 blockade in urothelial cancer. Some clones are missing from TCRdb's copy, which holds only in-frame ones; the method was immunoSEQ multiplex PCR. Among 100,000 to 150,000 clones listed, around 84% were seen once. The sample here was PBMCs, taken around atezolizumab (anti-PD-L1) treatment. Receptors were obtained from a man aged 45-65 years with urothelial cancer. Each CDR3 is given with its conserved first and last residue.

cdr3_aa: CAWSKGTSGNTDTQYF
v_call: TRBV30
j_call: TRBJ2-3

cdr3_aa: CASSVTASVEQYF
v_call: TRBV19
j_call: TRBJ2-7

cdr3_aa: CASSAGTGGSQPQHF
v_call: TRBV5-1
j_call: TRBJ1-5

cdr3_aa: CASSLEFSPEQFF
v_call: TRBV7-9
j_call: TRBJ2-1

cdr3_aa: CASSYRAENYGYTF
v_call: TRBV7-9
j_call: TRBJ1-2

cdr3_aa: CASSPSPGGNQPQHF
v_call: TRBV7-9
j_call: TRBJ1-5

cdr3_aa: CASSLVSASGRYSYEQYF
v_call: TRBV7-8
j_call: TRBJ2-7

cdr3_aa: CASGRGQETQYF
v_call: TRBV28
j_call: TRBJ2-5

cdr3_aa: CASSVGARENTEAFF
v_call: TRBV9
j_call: TRBJ1-1

cdr3_aa: CAISGGTGLNTEAFF
v_call: TRBV10-3
j_call: TRBJ1-1

cdr3_aa: CASSLTGIMSEAFF
v_call: TRBV7-9
j_call: TRBJ1-1

cdr3_aa: CGTPGQAHTGELFF
v_call: TRBV6-1
j_call: TRBJ2-2

cdr3_aa: CASSLEQGDGYTF
v_call: TRBV5-1
j_call: TRBJ1-2

cdr3_aa: CASSQERRGETQYF
v_call: TRBV4-2
j_call: TRBJ2-5

cdr3_aa: CASSLEGAVADTQYF
v_call: TRBV11-3
j_call: TRBJ2-3

cdr3_aa: CASSRDSSYNEQFF
v_call: TRBV27
j_call: TRBJ2-1